These 32 T cell receptor beta chains came from one sample sequenced in a study of technical replicates of blood from several donors. Produced via immunoSEQ multiplex PCR; TCRdb's table is partial and in-frame only. The sample carries approximately 80,000 clones, 90% to 95% recorded once. What was sequenced was T cells isolated from PBMCs. Every receptor here comes from a human donor in good health.

The rearrangement joins TRBV6-5 to TRBJ1-2; the match to TRBD1 covers 8 bases. With 2 bases clipped from V and 13 bases from J, the junction kept 9 bases outside the gene matches. This CDR3 contains 13 residues. Germline-derived CDR1 and CDR2 are MNHEY and SVGAGI. The CDR3 loop reads CASSYGTSRGPTF. The CDR3 DNA sequence: TGTGCCAGCAGTTACGGTACCTCCAGGGGGCCCACCTTC.

Only a few counts were recorded for this clone. V usage is TRBV7-6 and J usage is TRBJ1-4; possibly TRBD1 for D (5 bases). CDR3 length: 15 residues. V lost 2 bases and J lost 8, with 15 bases in between. CDR1 and CDR2 from the germline V gene are SGHVS and FNYEAQ. DNA for the CDR3: TGTGCCAGCAGCTTAACGACGGGGGGTGAAGAAAAACTGTTTTTT. Its translation: CASSLTTGGEEKLFF.

This chain joins TRBV4-2 and TRBJ2-7, with a weak D call TRBD1 (5 bases). CDR1 and CDR2 (germline): LGHNA, YNFKEQ. CDR3 size: 14 residues. Trimming stripped 3 bases from V and 4 bases from J, with 13 bases between. CDR3 amino acids: CASSQGNPGYEQYF. DNA of the CDR3: TGTGCCAGCAGCCAGGGGAACCCAGGGTACGAGCAGTACTTC.

The genes are TRBV10-3 and TRBJ1-1; weak D call: TRBD1 (5 bases). Germline CDR1 is ENHRY and CDR2 is SYGVKD. The V and J ends lost 7 bases and 0 bases respectively, with 9 bases between them. The CDR3 loop spans 13 amino acids. In DNA, the CDR3 is TGTGCCATCAAAGTGGGGCTGAACACTGAAGCTTTCTTT. It codes for CAIKVGLNTEAFF.

The chain has TRBV6-5 and TRBJ1-6; 8 bases are shared with TRBD1. This CDR3 comprises 15 residues. CDR1 and CDR2 (germline): MNHEY, SVGAGI. The V gene end was trimmed by 6 bases and the J gene end by 6 bases; junction bases not matched to a gene: 7. The CDR3 DNA is TGTGCCAGCAGCCGTAACGACAGGGGTAATTCACCCCTCCACTTT. Its protein is CASSRNDRGNSPLHF.

The chain recombines TRBV9 with TRBJ2-1; 9 bases map to TRBD2. This CDR3 region has 15 residues. Trimming at V came to 3 bases and at J to 4 bases, leaving 5 bases not matched to a gene. Germline V CDR1 and CDR2: SGDLS, YYNGEE. CDR3: CASSARLAEYNEQFF. In DNA, the CDR3 is TGTGCCAGCAGCGCCAGACTAGCGGAATACAATGAGCAGTTCTTC.

The CDR3 protein is CASSLTDNNEQFF. The CDR3 DNA reads TGCGCCAGCAGCTTGACAGATAACAATGAGCAGTTCTTC. This chain connects TRBV5-1 to TRBJ2-1; D is undetermined. This CDR3 region has 13 residues. Germline lookup yields CDR1 SGHRS and CDR2 YFSETQ. V dropped 1 base and J dropped 5 bases, with 7 bases sitting between them.

The gene calls are TRBV5-4 and TRBJ1-3; D unresolved. The CDR3 has 13 amino acids. In germline, CDR1 is SGHNT, CDR2 YYREEE (reference sequence). V shed 4 bases and J shed 8 bases, with 13 bases lying between them. The CDR3 DNA reads as TGTGCCAGCAGCACGGGGTCATCTGACACCATATATTTT. Translating it yields CASSTGSSDTIYF.

This clone was seen just once. This sequence joins TRBV28 and TRBJ1-5, with D possibly TRBD1 on 6 matching bases. Germline assignment: CDR1 MDHEN and CDR2 SYDVKM. CDR3 length: 15 residues. The V and J ends lost 2 bases and 5 bases respectively, with 13 bases between them. Here the CDR3 DNA reads TGTGCCAGCAGTTTAGGGGACACTAACTATCAGCCCCAGCATTTT. This encodes CASSLGDTNYQPQHF.

The V call is TRBV5-1, the J call TRBJ2-7; 7 bases fit TRBD1. V dropped 4 bases and J dropped 3; count of bases not matched to a gene: 7. CDR1 is SGHRS, CDR2 YFSETQ, per germline. This CDR3 comprises 14 residues. The CDR3 loop reads CASSVSTGRYEQYF. The CDR3 nucleotides are TGCGCCAGCAGCGTATCGACAGGGCGCTACGAGCAGTACTTC. The entire variable domain, with the rest obtained from reference TRBV5-1 and TRBJ2-7, is as follows: KAGVTQTPRYLIKTRGQQVTLSCSPISGHRSVSWYQQTPGQGLQFLFEYFSETQRNKGNFPGRFSGRQFSNSRSEMNVSTLELGDSALYLCASSVSTGRYEQYFGPGTRLTVT.

V usage is TRBV5-1 and J usage is TRBJ2-1; D uncertain. V was shortened by 0 bases and J by 8 bases, with 15 bases between the two germline ends. CDR3 length equals 15 residues. Germline CDR1 is SGHRS and CDR2 is YFSETQ. Here the CDR3 reads CASSLAAVGRDEQFF. The CDR3 nucleotides read TGCGCCAGCAGCTTGGCCGCCGTGGGCCGCGATGAGCAGTTCTTC.

The chain is built from TRBV30 and TRBJ2-7, with D hard to call. This CDR3 has 16 residues. The germline V and J ends were trimmed by 0 bases and 4 bases, with 19 bases remaining between them. The germline CDR1 and CDR2 sequences are GTSNPN and SVGIG (reference sequence). The CDR3 spells CAWSVGVTLTVYEQYF. The DNA for the CDR3 is TGTGCCTGGAGTGTAGGTGTGACTCTTACCGTTTACGAGCAGTACTTC.

This clone was counted a few times. The J gene is TRBJ1-1, the V gene TRBV5-1; weak D call: TRBD1 (6 bases). V lost 4 bases, J lost 0 bases, and 10 bases lay in between. Germline V gives CDR1 SGHRS, CDR2 YFSETQ. This CDR3 contains 14 residues. The CDR3 spells CASSTGHLNTEAFF. DNA of the CDR3: TGCGCCAGCAGCACGGGACATTTGAACACTGAAGCTTTCTTT.

This clone came up once. J is TRBJ2-1 and V is TRBV4-1; TRBD2 might be the D (6 bases). CDR1 MGHRA and CDR2 YSYEKL come from the germline V gene. V was shortened by 0 bases and J by 6 bases, with 15 bases between the two germline ends. This CDR3 contains 16 residues. CDR3 sequence reads: CASSQEGGDPPNEQFF. For the CDR3, the DNA is TGCGCCAGCAGCCAAGAAGGCGGGGACCCCCCCAATGAGCAGTTCTTC.

This sequence joins TRBV19 and TRBJ2-7, with TRBD2 identical over 8 bases. Trimming took 2 bases from V and 4 from J; bases not matched to a gene: 7. CDR3 size: 15 residues. Germline V gene data show CDR1 as LNHDA and CDR2 as SQIVND (reference sequence). CDR3 nucleotides: TGTGCCAGTAGTATATGGAACGGGGGGGAATACGAGCAGTACTTC. Translating gives CASSIWNGGEYEQYF. The full variable domain, rest sourced from reference TRBV19 and TRBJ2-7, is DGGITQSPKYLFRKEGQNVTLSCEQNLNHDAMYWYRQDPGQGLRLIYYSQIVNDFQKGDIAEGYSVSREKKESFPLTVTSAQKNPTAFYLCASSIWNGGEYEQYFGPGTRLTVT.

Comment on this clone: Sequence at one end of the junction differs from germline and may be a read error. The J gene is TRBJ1-6, the V gene TRBV19; maybe TRBD1 (5 bases). Germline V CDR1 and CDR2: LNHDA, SQIVND (reference sequence). The CDR3 totals 14 residues. The CDR3 loop is CASGIQGRDSPLHF. The CDR3 DNA reads TGTGCCAGTGGTATTCAGGGAAGAGATTCACCCCTCCACTTT.

The J gene is TRBJ1-2, the V gene TRBV5-1; 9 bases line up with TRBD1. J lost 1 base, V lost 6 bases, and 13 bases had no gene match. CDR3 length equals 17 residues. The V gene's germline CDR1 is SGHRS and CDR2 YFSETQ. In DNA, the CDR3 is TGCGCCAGCACAACCGGACAGGGGCAGGAATTTAACTATGGCTACACCTTC. Translating it yields CASTTGQGQEFNYGYTF.

CDR3 loop: CAIRGQGDQPQHF. For the CDR3, the DNA is TGTGCCATCAGGGGACAGGGAGATCAGCCCCAGCATTTT. The genes are TRBV10-3 and TRBJ1-5; 9 nucleotides agree with TRBD1. Germline V gene data show CDR1 as ENHRY and CDR2 as SYGVKD. The CDR3 extends over 13 amino acids. Losses at the gene ends were 6 bases for V and 5 bases for J; bases not matched to a gene: 2.

V is TRBV5-4 and J is TRBJ2-1; D is perhaps TRBD1 (5 bases). Per the germline V gene, CDR1 is SGHNT and CDR2 is YYREEE (reference sequence). The V end was cut by 1 base, the J end by 0 bases, with 11 bases between. The CDR3 consists of 16 residues. The CDR3 nucleotides read TGTGCCAGCAGCTTGTGGGGCTACGACTCCTACAATGAGCAGTTCTTC. Its protein is CASSLWGYDSYNEQFF.

This chain joins TRBV5-4 and TRBJ1-2; D is undetermined. CDR1 is SGHNT, CDR2 YYREEE, per germline (reference sequence). V was trimmed by 1 base and J by 7 bases, leaving 14 bases between them. The CDR3 is 14 residues long. The CDR3 DNA reads as TGTGCCAGCAGCTTGTTCGGTAGACTCCTTGGCTACACCTTC. It encodes CASSLFGRLLGYTF.

This clone was seen only once. The chain carries TRBV6-6 and TRBJ2-1, with 9 bases identical to TRBD2. With V trimmed by 2 bases and J by 6 bases, 8 bases remained unmatched. Germline V gene sequence: CDR1 MNHNY, CDR2 SVGAGI (reference sequence). This CDR3 is built from 16 residues. CDR3 DNA sequence: TGTGCCAGCAGTTACAATCCTCGACTAGCGGTCAATGAGCAGTTCTTC. Translation: CASSYNPRLAVNEQFF.

The gene calls are TRBV7-8 and TRBJ1-1; D gene unclear. CDR3 length equals 12 residues. Deletions cut 8 bases from V and 1 base from J, with 8 bases between. Germline assignment: CDR1 SGHVS and CDR2 FQNEAQ. The CDR3 protein is CASGVANTEAFF. DNA of the CDR3: TGTGCCAGCGGAGTAGCGAACACTGAAGCTTTCTTT.

J is TRBJ2-7 and V is TRBV6-1, with TRBD2 matching over 8 bases. Germline V gene lookup returns CDR1 MNHNS and CDR2 SASEGT. The CDR3 covers 14 residues. The J segment lost 3 bases and the V segment lost 2 bases, leaving 3 bases of the junction unmatched. The CDR3 loop is CASSERGGSYEQYF. CDR3 bases: TGTGCCAGCAGTGAACGGGGGGGTAGCTACGAGCAGTACTTC.

The V and J genes are TRBV9 and TRBJ2-7, with D perhaps matching TRBD1 (5 bases). V lost 5 bases, J lost 5 bases, and 17 bases lay in between. The CDR3 sequence is 14 residues long. From germline, CDR1 is SGDLS and CDR2 YYNGEE. The CDR3 DNA is TGTGCCAGCAGTGTGGGGCGACTCCCCCACGAGCAGTACTTC. This translates into CASSVGRLPHEQYF.

The rearrangement uses TRBV9 and TRBJ2-5, with D uncertain. Germline assignment: CDR1 SGDLS and CDR2 YYNGEE. CDR3 length: 14 amino acids. Trimming removed 0 bases from V and 1 base from J, with 7 bases in between. The CDR3 loop reads CASSVGRSQETQYF. The CDR3, as DNA: TGTGCCAGCAGCGTAGGGCGGTCCCAAGAGACCCAGTACTTC.

In its sample, this clone was seen a few times. V usage is TRBV5-1 and J usage is TRBJ2-5; 7 nucleotides agree with TRBD1. The germline V gene encodes CDR1 SGHRS and CDR2 YFSETQ. CDR3 length: 13 residues. V was pared by 3 bases and J by 3 bases, with 2 bases of the junction left unmatched. The CDR3 DNA reads as TGCGCCAGCAGCTATGGGACAGAAGAGACCCAGTACTTC. Translating gives CASSYGTEETQYF.

The V call is TRBV9, the J call TRBJ2-7, with D tentatively TRBD1 (6 bases). V lost 3 bases and J lost 5, with 12 bases in between. The CDR3 extends over 13 amino acids. CDR1 is SGDLS and CDR2 is YYNGEE in the germline V gene. The CDR3, as DNA: TGTGCCAGCAGCGGGTGGGACACCAACGAGCAGTACTTC. Encoded protein: CASSGWDTNEQYF.

The chain joins TRBV5-1 to TRBJ2-5; 9 bases fit TRBD1. Trimming cost V 0 bases and J 4 bases; bases outside gene matches: 4. CDR3 size: 15 residues. CDR1 is SGHRS, CDR2 YFSETQ, per germline. The CDR3 spells CASSLEDRGGETQYF. The CDR3 coding sequence is TGCGCCAGCAGCTTGGAGGACAGGGGAGGAGAGACCCAGTACTTC.

The chain employs TRBV6-1 and TRBJ1-5; tentative D call: TRBD1 (6 bases). The length of the CDR3 is 14 residues. Germline V gene sequence: CDR1 MNHNS, CDR2 SASEGT. V shed 5 bases and J shed 9 bases, with 17 bases lying between them. CDR3 bases: TGTGCCAGCAGTAGGACAGACCCCCGGCGGCCCCAGCATTTT. Its protein product is CASSRTDPRRPQHF.

This clone was picked up one time. Its ends do not fully match the called genes, so a read error is possible. The chain employs TRBV11-3 and TRBJ2-3, with D maybe TRBD1 (5 bases). This CDR3 is built from 13 residues. Germline V lookup: CDR1 SGHNT, CDR2 YENEEA. The CDR3 DNA reads TGTGCCAGCAGCTTTCTGGCGACAGAGACGCAGTATTTT. This gives the protein CASSFLATETQYF. The whole variable domain, remainder taken from reference TRBV11-3 and TRBJ2-3, is EAGVVQSPRYKIIEKKQPVAFWCNPISGHNTLYWYLQNLGQGPELLIRYENEEAVDDSQLPKDRFSAERLKGVDSTLKIQPAELGDSAVYLCASSFLATETQYFGPGTRLTVL.

V usage is TRBV27 and J usage is TRBJ1-2, with D hard to call. CDR1 MNHEY and CDR2 SMNVEV come from the germline V gene (reference sequence). Between the trimmed V and J ends, which lost 5 bases and 8 bases, there was a span of 15 bases. CDR3 length: 13 amino acids. CDR3 in amino acids: CASSTRAYWGYTF. The CDR3 DNA reads TGTGCCAGCAGTACCCGAGCATACTGGGGCTACACCTTC.

CDR3 nucleotide sequence: TGTGCCATCACGCCCGGGGTACAGGGCGGGTATGGCTACACCTTC. The encoded protein is CAITPGVQGGYGYTF. The J gene is TRBJ1-2, the V gene TRBV10-3; possible D gene TRBD1, 6 bases. The germline gives CDR1 ENHRY, CDR2 SYGVKD. V lost 7 bases and J 5 bases, leaving 20 bases between the germline ends. The CDR3 loop spans 15 amino acids.